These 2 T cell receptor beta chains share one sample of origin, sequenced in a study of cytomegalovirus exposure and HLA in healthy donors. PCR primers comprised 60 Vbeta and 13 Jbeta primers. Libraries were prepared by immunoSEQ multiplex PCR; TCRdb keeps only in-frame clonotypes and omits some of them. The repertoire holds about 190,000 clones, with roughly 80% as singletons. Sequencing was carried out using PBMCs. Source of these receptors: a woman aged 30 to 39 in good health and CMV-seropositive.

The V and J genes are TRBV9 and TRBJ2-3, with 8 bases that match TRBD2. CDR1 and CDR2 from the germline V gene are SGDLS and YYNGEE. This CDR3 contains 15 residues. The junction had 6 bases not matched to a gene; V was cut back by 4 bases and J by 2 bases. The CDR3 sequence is CASSPRLANTDTQYF. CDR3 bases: TGTGCCAGCAGCCCTCGACTAGCGAACACAGATACGCAGTATTTT.

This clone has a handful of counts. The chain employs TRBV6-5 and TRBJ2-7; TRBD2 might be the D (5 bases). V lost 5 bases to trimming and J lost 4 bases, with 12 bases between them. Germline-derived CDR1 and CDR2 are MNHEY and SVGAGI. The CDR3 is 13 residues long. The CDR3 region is CASSPRTDYEQYF. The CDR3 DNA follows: TGTGCCAGCAGTCCCCGGACTGATTACGAGCAGTACTTC.